This T cell receptor (beta chain) was sequenced during a study of lymphopenia after photon versus proton radiotherapy. Notes on the study in general: Proton therapy kept repertoires fairly stable, unlike photons, which gained effector/memory cells.

Profiled with immunoSEQ multiplex PCR; TCRdb holds only in-frame clones, not every one. The sample carries 16,000 or so clones, around 85% recorded once. A note on this clone: Antigen unknown.

This clonotype was obtained from a woman aged 60-75 years with cholangiocarcinoma. Some clones in this sample may be carry-over from other donors' samples. Sequences were derived from peripheral blood, sampled from a patient treated with proton-based radiotherapy.

For the CDR3, the DNA is TGCGCCAGCAAACAGGGGGCAGCCGCTTTCTTT. This encodes CASKQGAAAFF. This chain links TRBV10-2 with TRBJ1-1, with 9 bases aligning to TRBD1. This CDR3 is built from 11 residues. Germline CDR1 WSHSY, CDR2 SAAADI. V lost 7 bases, J lost 11 bases, and 5 bases stayed unmatched.